A single sample is the source of the 23 T cell receptor beta chains below, sequenced in a study of T cells after yellow fever vaccination. In TCRdb, the 5' RACE reads were re-called with MiXCR into one record per CDR3 protein. The data contain some 320,000 distinct CDR3 sequences, around 4.5% of them singletons. The source material was PBMCs, sampled 15 days after the yellow fever booster vaccination. Receptors were obtained from a man between 18 and 29 years old who received the YFV17D yellow fever vaccine.

The chain uses TRBV2 and TRBJ1-6; D is perhaps TRBD1 (5 bases). V shed 4 bases and J shed 10 bases, with 17 bases lying between them. The CDR3 contains 15 residues. Germline CDR1 reads SNHLY; CDR2 reads FYNNEI. This chain's CDR3 is CASSVEGAGRSPLHF. CDR3 DNA: TGTGCCAGCAGTGTGGAAGGGGCGGGAAGATCACCCCTCCACTTT.

The table lists this clonotype with many counts. This chain uses TRBV5-5 with TRBJ1-1; D may be TRBD1 (5 bases). Between the trimmed V and J ends, which lost 0 bases and 4 bases, there was a span of 19 bases. From germline, CDR1 is SGHKS and CDR2 YYEKEE (reference sequence). The length of the CDR3 is 17 residues. CDR3 amino acids: CASSLGAGATRSTEAFF. In nucleotides, the CDR3 is TGTGCCAGCAGCTTGGGGGCCGGGGCGACGAGGAGCACTGAAGCTTTCTTT. Looking up the rest from reference TRBV5-5 and TRBJ1-1 gives the full variable domain: DAGVTQSPTHLIKTRGQQVTLRCSPISGHKSVSWYQQVLGQGPQFIFQYYEKEERGRGNFPDRFSARQFPNYSSELNVNALLLGDSALYLCASSLGAGATRSTEAFFGQGTRLTVV.

This clonotype appeared a few times. The V gene is TRBV7-2, the J gene TRBJ1-6; a possible D gene is TRBD1 (6 bases). The CDR3 has 15 residues. Germline lookup yields CDR1 SGHTA and CDR2 FQGNSA. Trimming shortened V by 4 bases and J by 7 bases, and 14 bases separated the two germline ends. Here the CDR3 reads CASSSPGHLNSPLHF. For the CDR3, the DNA is TGTGCCAGCAGCTCCCCGGGACACCTAAATTCACCCCTCCACTTT.

This clonotype was counted only a few times. V is TRBV5-1 and J is TRBJ2-5; 10 positions match TRBD1. Germline loops: CDR1 SGHRS, CDR2 YFSETQ. Trimming removed 1 base from V and 4 bases from J; junction bases left unmatched: 7. The CDR3 loop spans 16 amino acids. The CDR3 nucleotides are TGCGCCAGCAGCTTGAGACAGGGGGCGCCGGGAGAGACCCAGTACTTC. Translated: CASSLRQGAPGETQYF.

In its sample, this clonotype was seen many times. The chain couples TRBV7-2 to TRBJ1-6, with a tentative D call TRBD1 (6 bases). Trimming took off 5 bases at V and 10 bases at J, with 18 bases between the two ends. CDR1 is SGHTA, CDR2 FQGNSA, per germline. The CDR3 extends over 15 amino acids. CDR3 protein: CASSAESRGFSPLHF. CDR3 DNA: TGTGCCAGCAGCGCCGAAAGCAGGGGTTTCTCACCCCTCCACTTT.

This clonotype occurred a few times. The V gene is TRBV12-3 or TRBV12-4, the J gene TRBJ2-2; 10 nucleotides match TRBD1. This CDR3 has 15 residues. J lost 5 bases, V lost 6 bases, and 6 bases had no gene match. The DNA for the CDR3 is TGTGCCAGCAGCTTCGACAGGGGGCGGACCGGGGAGCTGTTTTTT. It is translated as CASSFDRGRTGELFF.

This clonotype was observed a few times. The J gene is TRBJ2-2, the V gene TRBV10-3, with a possible D match to TRBD2 (6 bases). The CDR3 sequence is 19 residues long. Germline lookup yields CDR1 ENHRY and CDR2 SYGVKD. The V gene lost 2 bases and the J gene lost 1 base, with 20 bases spanning the gap. The CDR3 DNA sequence: TGTGCCATCAGTGAGCGGGACTTGGGACGCACTGTGAACACCGGGGAGCTGTTTTTT. This sequence encodes CAISERDLGRTVNTGELFF.

This clonotype was seen more than once but under ten times. This chain uses TRBV5-1 with TRBJ1-1; D is ambiguous. Germline values: CDR1 SGHRS, CDR2 YFSETQ. CDR3 length: 12 residues. The germline V and J ends were trimmed by 6 bases and 0 bases, with 6 bases remaining between them. This CDR3 reads CASKQMNTEAFF. The CDR3 nucleotides read TGCGCCAGCAAACAGATGAACACTGAAGCTTTCTTT.

This rearrangement joins TRBV5-6 to TRBJ1-2; D may be TRBD1 (5 bases). Germline-derived CDR1 and CDR2 are SGHDT and YYEEEE. V was pared by 5 bases and J by 6 bases, with 14 bases between. CDR3 length: 13 amino acids. Written as DNA, the CDR3 is TGTGCCAGCAGTCACCAGGGAAGGGATGGCTACACCTTC. It encodes CASSHQGRDGYTF. Full variable domain (remainder filled in from reference TRBV5-6 and TRBJ1-2): DAGVTQSPTHLIKTRGQQVTLRCSPKSGHDTVSWYQQALGQGPQFIFQYYEEEERQRGNFPDRFSGHQFPNYSSELNVNALLLGDSALYLCASSHQGRDGYTFGSGTRLTVV.

This clonotype was recorded at least ten times. The chain couples TRBV7-8 to TRBJ1-6, with D perhaps TRBD1 (6 bases). There are 14 residues in the CDR3. Trimming removed 8 bases from V and 7 bases from J, with 15 bases in between. Germline assignment: CDR1 SGHVS and CDR2 FQNEAQ. CDR3 in amino acids: CASRIQGFNSPLHF. The DNA of the CDR3 is TGTGCCAGCCGAATTCAGGGGTTCAATTCACCCCTCCACTTT.

In this sample, this clonotype turned up many times. V gene TRBV7-9 combines with J gene TRBJ2-1; tentative D call: TRBD1 (5 bases). Per germline, CDR1 SEHNR and CDR2 FQNEAQ (reference sequence). The V gene lost 5 bases and the J gene lost 8 bases, with 13 bases spanning the gap. The length of the CDR3 is 13 residues. The CDR3 bases are TGTGCCAGCAGCCAACCTAGGGGTCATGAGCAGTTCTTC. Translated: CASSQPRGHEQFF. The full variable domain, in which reference TRBV7-9 and TRBJ2-1 provide the parts outside the CDR3, is DTGVSQNPRHKITKRGQNVTFRCDPISEHNRLYWYRQTLGQGPEFLTYFQNEAQLEKSRLLSDRFSAERPKGSFSTLEIQRTEQGDSAMYLCASSQPRGHEQFFGPGTRLTVL.

V gene TRBV5-1 combines with J gene TRBJ1-4, with a weak D call TRBD1 (6 bases). Germline lookup yields CDR1 SGHRS and CDR2 YFSETQ. The CDR3 is 16 amino acids. Trimming left V 7 bases short and J 0 bases short, with 16 bases between. In DNA form, the CDR3 reads TGCGCCAGCCAAGGGACATTTTCCACAACTAATGAAAAACTGTTTTTT. Translated: CASQGTFSTTNEKLFF.

This clonotype was seen a few times. The chain employs TRBV18 and TRBJ2-3, with 7 bases matching TRBD1. CDR3 size: 15 residues. CDR1 and CDR2 from the germline V gene are KGHSH and LQKENI. V lost 2 bases, J lost 0 bases, and 2 bases stayed unmatched. DNA of the CDR3: TGTGCCAGCTCACCAACAGGGGTTAGCACAGATACGCAGTATTTT. It specifies CASSPTGVSTDTQYF.

This clonotype occurred a few times. CDR3 sequence: CASSPRDLGREQYF. The DNA for the CDR3 is TGTGCCAGCAGTCCCCGGGATCTAGGGCGCGAGCAGTACTTC. The gene calls are TRBV27 and TRBJ2-7; tentative D call: TRBD2 (5 bases). Trimming shortened V by 5 bases and J by 6 bases, and 17 bases separated the two germline ends. This CDR3 contains 14 residues. The germline V gene encodes CDR1 MNHEY and CDR2 SMNVEV (reference sequence).

This clonotype was detected many times. At one end the junction does not follow the germline gene, possibly because of a read error. This rearrangement joins TRBV4-1 to TRBJ2-4, with D tentatively TRBD2 (6 bases). The CDR3 contains 12 residues. Germline values: CDR1 MGHRA, CDR2 YSYEKL. The CDR3 coding sequence is TGCGCCAGCAGCCTTCCGGGAAGGGAGGTTGTCTTC. The encoded protein is CASSLPGREVVF.

The table lists this clonotype with a few counts. The chain has TRBV29-1 and TRBJ2-3, with TRBD2 identical over 10 bases. The CDR3 totals 14 residues. V lost 2 bases to trimming and J lost 4 bases; unmatched junction nucleotides: 3. Germline V CDR1 and CDR2: SQVTM, ANQGSEA. This chain's CDR3 is CSVEISGGADTQYF. The CDR3 nucleotides are TGCAGCGTTGAAATAAGCGGGGGGGCAGATACGCAGTATTTT.

This clonotype was seen ten or more times. The V and J genes are TRBV18 and TRBJ2-7; 10 bases agree with TRBD1. This CDR3 contains 15 residues. CDR1 and CDR2 from the germline V gene are KGHSH and LQKENI. V trimming: 5 bases; J trimming: 4 bases; junction bases outside the gene matches: 8. Here the CDR3 DNA reads TGTGCCAGCTCAGCAGCCGGGACAGGGGATTACGAGCAGTACTTC. Amino acids: CASSAAGTGDYEQYF.

The table lists this clonotype with many counts. The rearrangement joins TRBV18 to TRBJ2-2, with D possibly matching TRBD1 (5 bases). With 0 bases removed from V and 6 bases from J, the gap between germline ends came to 14 bases. This CDR3 has 16 amino acids. Germline V gene lookup returns CDR1 KGHSH and CDR2 LQKENI. For the CDR3, the DNA is TGTGCCAGCTCACCACCGACTGCTGAAGGGGCCGGGGAGCTGTTTTTT. Translating it yields CASSPPTAEGAGELFF. The full variable domain, with the rest looked up from reference TRBV18 and TRBJ2-2, is NAGVMQNPRHLVRRRGQEARLRCSPMKGHSHVYWYRQLPEEGLKFMVYLQKENIIDESGMPKERFSAEFPKEGPSILRIQQVVRGDSAAYFCASSPPTAEGAGELFFGEGSRLTVL.

This clonotype has ten or more counts. V usage is TRBV3-1 and J usage is TRBJ2-3; 8 nucleotides agree with TRBD2. This CDR3 is built from 15 residues. The germline CDR1 and CDR2 sequences are LGHDT and YNNKEL (reference sequence). The junction had 2 bases not matched to a gene; V was cut back by 1 base and J by 2 bases. The CDR3 loop reads CASSQVAGTTDTQYF. CDR3 nucleotide sequence: TGTGCCAGCAGCCAAGTAGCGGGGACCACAGATACGCAGTATTTT.

The chain employs TRBV1 and TRBJ2-3. TRBV1 is described as a pseudogene. The CDR3 is 14 residues long. The CDR3 loop reads CTSSPARPGDTQYF. DNA of the CDR3: TGCACCAGCAGCCCTGCGCGGCCAGGAGATACGCAGTATTTT.

The CDR3 spells CASSFGRVLETQYF. The CDR3 bases are TGTGCCAGCAGTTTCGGCAGGGTGCTTGAGACCCAGTACTTC. V is TRBV12-3 or TRBV12-4 and J is TRBJ2-5, with D possibly being TRBD1 (5 bases). Trimming took 3 bases from V and 5 from J, leaving 13 bases between them. This CDR3 is built from 14 residues.

This clonotype was counted ten times or more. This chain links TRBV21-1 with TRBJ2-7; the table's D call, TRBD1, was not checked against the DNA. TRBV21-1 is shown as a pseudogene. The CDR3 extends over 12 amino acids. For the CDR3, the DNA is TGTGCCACCCCCCGAGGCATTCACGAGCAGTACGTC. Amino acid sequence: CATPRGIHEQYV.

In this sample, this clonotype turned up a few times. V is TRBV6-1 and J is TRBJ2-7; 7 positions agree with TRBD2. The CDR3 is 11 amino acids. V shed 11 bases and J 4 bases; nucleotides not matched to a gene: 5. Germline V gene lookup returns CDR1 MNHNS and CDR2 SASEGT. CDR3 amino acids: CALGGIYEQYF. CDR3 coding DNA: TGTGCCCTCGGGGGGATTTACGAGCAGTACTTC.